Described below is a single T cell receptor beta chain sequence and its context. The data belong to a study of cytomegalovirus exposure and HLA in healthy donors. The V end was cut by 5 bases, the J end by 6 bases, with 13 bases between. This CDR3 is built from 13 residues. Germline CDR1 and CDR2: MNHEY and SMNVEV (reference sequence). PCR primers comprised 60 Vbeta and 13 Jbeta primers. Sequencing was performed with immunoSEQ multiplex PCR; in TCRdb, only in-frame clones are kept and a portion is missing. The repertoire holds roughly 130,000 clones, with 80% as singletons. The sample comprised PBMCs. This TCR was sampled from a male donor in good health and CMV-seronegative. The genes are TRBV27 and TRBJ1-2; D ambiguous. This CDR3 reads CASSPTRVHGYTF. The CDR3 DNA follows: TGTGCCAGCAGTCCTACCCGGGTACATGGCTACACCTTC.